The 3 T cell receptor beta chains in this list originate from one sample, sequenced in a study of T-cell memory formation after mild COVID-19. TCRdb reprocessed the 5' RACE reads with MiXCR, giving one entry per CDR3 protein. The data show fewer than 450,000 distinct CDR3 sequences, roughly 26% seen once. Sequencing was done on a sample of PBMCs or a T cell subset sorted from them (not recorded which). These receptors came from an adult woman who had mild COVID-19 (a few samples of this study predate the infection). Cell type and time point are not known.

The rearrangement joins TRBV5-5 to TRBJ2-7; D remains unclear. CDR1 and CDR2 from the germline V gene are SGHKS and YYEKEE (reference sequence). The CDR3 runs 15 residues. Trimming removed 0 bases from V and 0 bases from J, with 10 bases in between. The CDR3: CASSLGARSSYEQYF. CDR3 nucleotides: TGTGCCAGCAGCTTGGGGGCGCGGAGCTCCTACGAGCAGTACTTC.

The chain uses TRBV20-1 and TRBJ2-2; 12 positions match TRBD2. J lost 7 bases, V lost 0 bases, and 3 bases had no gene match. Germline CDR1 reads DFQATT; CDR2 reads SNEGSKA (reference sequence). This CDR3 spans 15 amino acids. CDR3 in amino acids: CSARDPTSGSGELFF. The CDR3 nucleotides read TGCAGTGCTAGAGATCCGACTAGCGGGAGCGGGGAGCTGTTTTTT.

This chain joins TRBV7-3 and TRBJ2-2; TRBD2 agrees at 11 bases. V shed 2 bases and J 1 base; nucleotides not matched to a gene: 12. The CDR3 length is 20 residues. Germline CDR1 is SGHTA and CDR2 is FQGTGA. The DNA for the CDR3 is TGTGCCAGCAGCTTAGGGACCTTACTAGCGGGAGCTGGGAACACCGGGGAGCTGTTTTTT. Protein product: CASSLGTLLAGAGNTGELFF.